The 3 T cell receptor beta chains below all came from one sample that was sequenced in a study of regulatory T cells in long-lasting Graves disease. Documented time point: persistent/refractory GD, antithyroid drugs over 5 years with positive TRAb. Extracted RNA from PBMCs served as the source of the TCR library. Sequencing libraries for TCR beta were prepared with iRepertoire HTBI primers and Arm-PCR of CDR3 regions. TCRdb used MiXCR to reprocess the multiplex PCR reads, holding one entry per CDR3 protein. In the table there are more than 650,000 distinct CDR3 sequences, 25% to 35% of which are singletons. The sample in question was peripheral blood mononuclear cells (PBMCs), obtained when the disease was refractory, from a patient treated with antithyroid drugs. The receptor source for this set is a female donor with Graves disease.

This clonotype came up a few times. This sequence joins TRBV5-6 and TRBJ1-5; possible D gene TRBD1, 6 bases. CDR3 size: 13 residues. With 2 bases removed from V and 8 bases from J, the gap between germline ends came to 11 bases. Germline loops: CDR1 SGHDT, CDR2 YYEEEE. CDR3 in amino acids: CASSFRGGEPQHF. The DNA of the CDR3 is TGTGCCAGCAGCTTCAGGGGCGGGGAGCCCCAGCATTTT.

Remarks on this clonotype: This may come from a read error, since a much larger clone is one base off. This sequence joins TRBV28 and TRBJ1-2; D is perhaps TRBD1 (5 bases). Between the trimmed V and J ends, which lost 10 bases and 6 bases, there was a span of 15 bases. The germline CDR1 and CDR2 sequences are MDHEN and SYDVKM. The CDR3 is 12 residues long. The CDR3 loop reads CAIQKDNHGYTF. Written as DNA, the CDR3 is TGTGCCATCCAAAAGGACAACCATGGCTACACCTTC.

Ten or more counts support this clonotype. The chain's CDR3 is CASSYADPWYGYTF. The CDR3, as DNA: TGTGCCAGCAGTTACGCCGATCCTTGGTATGGCTACACCTTC. The chain carries TRBV6-5 and TRBJ1-2; D remains ambiguous. V dropped 2 bases and J dropped 5 bases, with 12 bases sitting between them. The germline CDR1 and CDR2 sequences are MNHEY and SVGAGI. The CDR3 is made up of 14 amino acids.